The source of this TCR beta chain is a study of shared clonotypes between healthy human individuals (dated by TCRdb to the early 2020s). About the study as a whole: The cohort included three men and a couple of women between 18 and 49 years of age. For each donor, CD4 naive and CD4 memory were each given three plates, CD8 naive was given two plates, and CD8 memory was given one plate. Blood TCR repertoires of four to six healthy adults were deeply sequenced to estimate repertoire size and the extent of clonotype sharing between individuals. Libraries were prepared and TCR repertoires were sequenced by different laboratories using diverse techniques, in order to increase sequencing depth and limit assay-specific biases. Leukapheresis yielded between about 0.85 and 10 billion PBMCs per donor.

Healthy HIV-negative adults with no recently reported acute infections or vaccinations were included as donors. Only Caucasian adults living in Nashville, Tennessee, USA were represented among the donors. Magnetic negative selection was used to enrich CD4+ T cells, after which naive cells were positively selected on CD45RA and the negative fraction became the memory subset. After blood collection by leukapheresis, PBMCs were isolated using Ficoll-Histopaque density gradient centrifugation and then cryopreserved in the vapor phase of liquid nitrogen. Purity and quantity of every magnetically sorted T cell population were checked by analytical flow cytometry. Genomic DNA was isolated from every sorted fraction and measured by UV absorbance on a Nanodrop 2000c. Using the deep immunoSEQ assay, TCR CDR3 regions were amplified from genomic DNA by multiplex PCR. For each cell subset, the extracted genomic DNA was distributed evenly across all wells of several immunoSEQ 96-well plates, and each plate served as one replicate. For sorted subsets, each replicate PCR was loaded with approximately 190 ng genomic DNA, equivalent to 30,000 or so T cell genomes. Purified libraries were measured with a Qubit 3.0 fluorometer, size-checked on a Bioanalyzer 2100, and measured again with the KAPA Library Quantification kit. A separate single-read 150-cycle Illumina NextSeq 550 flow cell was used to sequence each immunoSEQ 96-well plate. Per the authors' processing: Because the immunoSEQ output held only junctional sequences and lacked quality scores, the filtering could not match the filtering applied to full-length reads. To assign V/J genes and CDR3, sequences were annotated using PyIR, a Python wrapper for IgBLAST v1.9, with IMGT germline references. Reads were filtered out if the reads had weak V/J assignments (E-value above 1e-6), no CDR3, stop codons, out-of-frame junctions, or ambiguous translated residues. V3J clonotypes were defined as sequences sharing an identical inferred V gene, J gene, and CDR3 amino acid sequence. Percentage overlap between repertoires was calculated by dividing the number of shared unique clonotypes by the size of the smaller repertoire. RTK rarefaction, the Chao1 estimator, and Recon v2.1 estimates of unobserved clonotypes were used to assess repertoire richness. Generation probabilities were computed with OLGA for all TCRbeta clonotypes obtained by the gDNA method from several donors. Drawn from immuneACCESS, this table holds only the in-frame rearrangements with V and J called that TCRdb kept. Clones are partly lost; checked studies trace under half to an unresolved V gene and leave the rest unexplained. V and J calls plus clone size are reproduced from that table; the DNA served to infer D and trimming. The table for this sample lists roughly 1,600,000 clones; about 98.5% of them were counted only once. Approximately 0.38% of the sample is held by the ten biggest clonotypes.

Regarding this clone: Which antigen it targets is not known. No base qualities exist here, and no much larger clone lies one base off it.

V loses 7 bases, J loses 8 bases, and the germline ends lie 11 bases apart. Reading from cysteine to phenylalanine, the CDR3 counts 11 amino acids. The only DNA kept is the CDR3, 33 bases in frame from the first base. Sequences MDHEN (CDR1) and SYDVKM (CDR2) are obtained from the germline V gene. The paper's findings and limits, for the study overall: Higher generation probabilities were observed for clonotypes shared by all four sorted-subset donors than for non-shared clonotypes. Based on pairwise subsampling, the degree of clonotype sharing among donors was expected to be affected by sequencing depth. Incomplete sequencing was indicated by rarefaction of sorted-subset datasets, despite the large sequencing depth. Sampling was limited to blood, and TCR repertoires in tissue likely differ from TCR repertoires in blood. Naive subsets generally had larger estimated clonotype richness than memory subsets. Because the study included only a small number of donors, the genetic and exposure-history diversity represented was limited. Sharing across a handful of donors was observed for approximately 5% of naive CD4, 3.5% of naive CD8, roughly 2.3% of memory CD4, and roughly 0.4% of memory CD8 clonotypes.

The sequence derives from a young man in good health. The rearrangement joined TRBV28 to TRBJ1-1, with a tentative D gene TRBD1 over 5 matching bases. The sample was naive CD4+ T cells sorted from blood. The cell subset or site tag for this specimen amounts to: CD45RA+ positively selected. In nucleotides, the sequence is TGTGCCAGCACTGGGGGAGGGGAAGCTTTCTTT. Its protein product is CASTGGGEAFF.